The clone carrying this T cell receptor (beta chain) was found many times. Antigen specificity is unknown. This sample was included in a study of spatial heterogeneity in lung cancer. The overall study: Alpha-chain sequences were consistently detected less often than beta-chain sequences. Mean representation of each unique TCR and UMI combination in the raw reads exceeded ten occurrences. Study-level results: Tumor TCRs that were ubiquitous and expanded showed up in blood more at resection than follow-up.

V lost 7 bases to trimming and J lost 2 bases, with 5 bases between them. This CDR3 has 12 amino acids. Germline assignment: CDR1 ENHRY and CDR2 SYGVKD. Indicated time point: sample taken at primary tumor resection. In each case, whole RNA from tumor, nontumor lung or frozen PBMC was sequenced unsorted. A unique molecular identifier was attached to every TCR cDNA molecule. TCRdb passed the 5' RACE reads through MiXCR, listing each CDR3 protein once. The table lists some 52,000 distinct CDR3 sequences, roughly 7% of them singletons, with about 2.6% in the top ten. The receptor comes from a female donor with early-stage non-small cell lung cancer. This chain joins TRBV10-3 and TRBJ1-4; no reliable D call. The source was PBMCs, collected at surgery. CDR3 sequence reads: CAIKGTNEKLFF. The CDR3 nucleotides read TGTGCCATCAAGGGTACTAATGAAAAACTGTTTTTT.